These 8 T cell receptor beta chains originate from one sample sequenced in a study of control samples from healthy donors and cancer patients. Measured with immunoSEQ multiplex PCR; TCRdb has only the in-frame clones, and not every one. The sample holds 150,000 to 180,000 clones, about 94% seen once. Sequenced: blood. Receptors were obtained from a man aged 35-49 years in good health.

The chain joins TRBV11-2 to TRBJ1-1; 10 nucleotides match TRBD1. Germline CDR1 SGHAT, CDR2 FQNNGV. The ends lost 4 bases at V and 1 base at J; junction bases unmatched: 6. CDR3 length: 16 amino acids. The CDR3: CASSSQDRGRNTEAFF. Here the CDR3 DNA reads TGTGCCAGCAGCTCCCAGGACAGGGGGAGGAACACTGAAGCTTTCTTT.

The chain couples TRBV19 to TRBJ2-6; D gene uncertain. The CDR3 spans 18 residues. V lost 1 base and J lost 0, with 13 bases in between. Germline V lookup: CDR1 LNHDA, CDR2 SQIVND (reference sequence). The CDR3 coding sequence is TGTGCCAGTAGTATAGCAGGCACAGCCCTCTCTGGGGCCAACGTCCTGACTTTC. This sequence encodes CASSIAGTALSGANVLTF.

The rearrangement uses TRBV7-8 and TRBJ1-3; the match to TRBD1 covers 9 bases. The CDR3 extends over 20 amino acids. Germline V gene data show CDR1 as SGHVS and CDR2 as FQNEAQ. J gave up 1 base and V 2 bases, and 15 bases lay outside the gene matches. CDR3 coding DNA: TGTGCCAGCAGCTTACTAAAACCGGGACAGGGCGATAAGTCTGGAAACACCATATATTTT. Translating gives CASSLLKPGQGDKSGNTIYF.

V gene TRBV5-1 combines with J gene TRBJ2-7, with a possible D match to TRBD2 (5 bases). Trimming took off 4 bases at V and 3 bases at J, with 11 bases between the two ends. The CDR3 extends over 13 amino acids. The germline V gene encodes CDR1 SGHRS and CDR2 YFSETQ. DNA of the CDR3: TGCGCCAGCAGCCCCAGTGAGGGCTACGAGCAGTACTTC. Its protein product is CASSPSEGYEQYF.

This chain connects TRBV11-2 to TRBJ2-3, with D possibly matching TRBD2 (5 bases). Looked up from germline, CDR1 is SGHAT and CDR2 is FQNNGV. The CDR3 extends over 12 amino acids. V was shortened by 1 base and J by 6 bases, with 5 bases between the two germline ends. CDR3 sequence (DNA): TGTGCCAGCAGCTTAGGGAGGGATACGCAGTATTTT. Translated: CASSLGRDTQYF.

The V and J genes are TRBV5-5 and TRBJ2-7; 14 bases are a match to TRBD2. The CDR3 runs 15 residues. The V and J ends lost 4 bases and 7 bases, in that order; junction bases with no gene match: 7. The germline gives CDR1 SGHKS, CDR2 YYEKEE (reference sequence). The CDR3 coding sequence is TGTGCCAGCAGCGGACTAGCGGGGGGACTGAGGGAGCAGTACTTC. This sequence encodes CASSGLAGGLREQYF.

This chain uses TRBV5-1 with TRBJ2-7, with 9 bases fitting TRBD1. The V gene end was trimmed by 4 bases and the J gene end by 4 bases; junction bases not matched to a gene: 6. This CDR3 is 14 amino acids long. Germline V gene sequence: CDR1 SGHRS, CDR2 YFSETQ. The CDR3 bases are TGCGCCAGCAGCACCTGGACAGGGGAATACGAGCAGTACTTC. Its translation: CASSTWTGEYEQYF.

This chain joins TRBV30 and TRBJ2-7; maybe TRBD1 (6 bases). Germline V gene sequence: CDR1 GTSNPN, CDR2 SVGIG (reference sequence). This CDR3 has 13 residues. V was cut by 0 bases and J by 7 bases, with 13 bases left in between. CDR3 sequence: CAWSVFDRMEQYF. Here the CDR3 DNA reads TGTGCCTGGAGTGTTTTCGACAGGATGGAGCAGTACTTC.